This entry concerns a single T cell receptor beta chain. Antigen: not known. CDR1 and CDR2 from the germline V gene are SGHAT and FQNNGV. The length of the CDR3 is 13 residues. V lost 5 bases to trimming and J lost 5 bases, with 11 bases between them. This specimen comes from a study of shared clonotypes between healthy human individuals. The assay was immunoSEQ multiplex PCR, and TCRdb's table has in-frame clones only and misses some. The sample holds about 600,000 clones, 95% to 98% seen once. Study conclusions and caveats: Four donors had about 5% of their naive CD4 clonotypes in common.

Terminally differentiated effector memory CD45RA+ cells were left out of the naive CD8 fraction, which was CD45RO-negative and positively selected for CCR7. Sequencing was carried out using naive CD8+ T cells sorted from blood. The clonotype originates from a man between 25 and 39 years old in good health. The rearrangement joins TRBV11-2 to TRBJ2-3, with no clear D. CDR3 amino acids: CASSTHVVDTQYF. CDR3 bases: TGTGCCAGCAGCACCCACGTCGTAGATACGCAGTATTTT.